A single sample is the source of the 4 T cell receptor beta chains below, sequenced in a study of cytomegalovirus exposure and HLA in healthy donors. In the PCR, 60 Vbeta and 13 Jbeta primers were used. Clones were sequenced by immunoSEQ multiplex PCR, and TCRdb holds only the in-frame ones, with some missing. This table holds approximately 100,000 clones, around four fifths found once. The specimen was PBMCs. Every receptor here comes from a woman aged 40-49 years in good health and CMV-seronegative.

With respect to this clone: Other DNA sequences within the sample encode an identical CDR3. The chain couples TRBV6-5 to TRBJ1-4; D gene ambiguous. CDR3 length equals 15 residues. V was shortened by 0 bases and J by 8 bases, with 13 bases between the two germline ends. CDR1 is MNHEY, CDR2 SVGAGI, per germline. CDR3 protein: CASSYSGITYEKLFF. DNA of the CDR3: TGTGCCAGCAGTTACTCGGGCATAACTTACGAAAAACTGTTTTTT.

This clone has more than one count but fewer than ten. V is TRBV4-3 and J is TRBJ1-5; 9 nucleotides line up with TRBD1. Unmatched junction bases numbered 4, after V lost 3 bases and J lost 7 bases. The germline CDR1 and CDR2 sequences are LGHNA and YSLEER. The length of the CDR3 is 14 residues. For the CDR3, the DNA is TGCGCCAGCAGCCAGGACAGGGGTTGGCAGCCCCAGCATTTT. Protein product: CASSQDRGWQPQHF.

V is TRBV15 and J is TRBJ2-1; D not certain. Per the germline V gene, CDR1 is LNHNV and CDR2 is YYDKDF (reference sequence). The CDR3 loop spans 15 amino acids. Trimming took 4 bases from V and 1 from J, leaving 11 bases between them. The CDR3 is CATSIERVSYNEQFF. CDR3 DNA sequence: TGTGCCACCAGCATCGAGAGAGTATCCTACAATGAGCAGTTCTTC. Combining the CDR3 with reference TRBV15 and TRBJ2-1 gives the whole variable domain DAMVIQNPRYQVTQFGKPVTLSCSQTLNHNVMYWYQQKSSQAPKLLFHYYDKDFNNEADTPDNFQSRRPNTSFCFLDIRSPGLGDTAMYLCATSIERVSYNEQFFGPGTRLTVL.

This rearrangement joins TRBV5-1 to TRBJ1-2, with D unresolved. CDR3 length: 13 amino acids. Germline V lookup: CDR1 SGHRS, CDR2 YFSETQ. The V and J ends lost 1 base and 5 bases respectively, with 9 bases between them. The CDR3 DNA follows: TGCGCCAGCAGCTTGAGCGCGGTATATGGCTACACCTTC. This sequence encodes CASSLSAVYGYTF. Filled out from reference TRBV5-1 and TRBJ1-2, the complete variable domain reads KAGVTQTPRYLIKTRGQQVTLSCSPISGHRSVSWYQQTPGQGLQFLFEYFSETQRNKGNFPGRFSGRQFSNSRSEMNVSTLELGDSALYLCASSLSAVYGYTFGSGTRLTVV.